This passage covers 11 T cell receptor beta chains from one sample sequenced in a study of blood T cells in healthy people across ages. Alongside a J-beta primer mix, a sample-barcoded 5' primer served in a second PCR lasting about 7 to 12 cycles. TCRdb called the 5' RACE reads again in MiXCR, with one record for every CDR3 protein. Of some 900,000 distinct CDR3 sequences listed, 29% are singletons. The sample was blood. Every receptor here comes from a woman aged 80 or over in good health.

This clonotype was picked up many times. V and J are TRBV20-1 and TRBJ2-3; 9 nucleotides agree with TRBD2. V shed 5 bases and J 2 bases; nucleotides not matched to a gene: 8. The CDR3 is 15 amino acids. Germline CDR1 is DFQATT and CDR2 is SNEGSKA (reference sequence). The CDR3 sequence: CSAGRTSGYTDTQYF. CDR3 coding DNA: TGCAGTGCTGGGCGTACTAGCGGGTACACAGATACGCAGTATTTT.

In the case of this clonotype: The junction departs from the called germline gene at one end, perhaps through a read error. This chain joins TRBV4-1 and TRBJ2-1; D uncertain. From germline, CDR1 is MGHRA and CDR2 YSYEKL. This CDR3 has 13 amino acids. Written as DNA, the CDR3 is TGTGCCAGCAGCTTGACACCGGCCAATGAGCAGTTCTTC. Protein sequence: CASSLTPANEQFF.

The chain carries TRBV20-1 and TRBJ2-5; 8 nucleotides align to TRBD2. Losses at the gene ends were 3 bases for V and 11 bases for J; bases not matched to a gene: 14. Per germline, CDR1 DFQATT and CDR2 SNEGSKA (reference sequence). CDR3 size: 14 residues. The CDR3 spells CSASNPGLGLAQYF. The DNA of the CDR3 is TGCAGTGCTAGCAATCCGGGACTAGGTCTTGCGCAGTACTTC.

The chain recombines TRBV4-3 with TRBJ1-3; 10 bases fit TRBD1. The CDR3 consists of 18 residues. With V trimmed by 1 base and J by 2 bases, 8 bases remained unmatched. The germline V gene has CDR1 LGHNA and CDR2 YSLEER. The CDR3, as DNA: TGCGCCAGCAGCCAAGTCCCCGGGACAGGGGCTCCTGGAAACACCATATATTTT. This encodes CASSQVPGTGAPGNTIYF.

The sample holds many counts of this clonotype. V is TRBV5-1 and J is TRBJ1-2; 8 bases are shared with TRBD1. The CDR3 length is 15 residues. Trimming cost V 2 bases and J 6 bases; bases outside gene matches: 9. Germline assignment: CDR1 SGHRS and CDR2 YFSETQ. DNA for the CDR3: TGCGCCAGCAGCTTCTTGGCGGACAGGGTCGATGGCTACACCTTC. This codes for CASSFLADRVDGYTF.

This clonotype was detected ten times or more. V is TRBV6-2 or TRBV6-3 and J is TRBJ2-3; D uncertain. Germline CDR1 is MNHEY and CDR2 is SVGEGT. This CDR3 comprises 17 residues. Trimming shortened V by 6 bases and J by 4 bases, and 23 bases separated the two germline ends. CDR3 nucleotide sequence: TGTGCCAGCAGCCGATCCCTCGACCCGCGATGGTCAGATACGCAGTATTTT. Its translation: CASSRSLDPRWSDTQYF.

This rearrangement joins TRBV10-3 to TRBJ1-1; D gene unclear. Germline V gene data show CDR1 as ENHRY and CDR2 as SYGVKD. V lost 6 bases and J lost 0, with 8 bases in between. CDR3 length: 13 amino acids. CDR3 sequence (DNA): TGTGCCATCAGCAAAGAGGTGAACACTGAAGCTTTCTTT. This sequence encodes CAISKEVNTEAFF.

The table lists this clonotype with a count of one. This sequence joins TRBV5-1 and TRBJ1-1, with 8 bases lining up with TRBD1. Trimming at V came to 1 base and at J to 4 bases, leaving 12 bases not matched to a gene. This CDR3 spans 17 amino acids. CDR1 is SGHRS, CDR2 YFSETQ, per germline. The CDR3 protein is CASSLTPQGAGVTEAFF. CDR3 nucleotide sequence: TGCGCCAGCAGCTTGACCCCCCAGGGGGCTGGTGTCACTGAAGCTTTCTTT.

The sample holds a few counts of this clonotype. The chain recombines TRBV20-1 with TRBJ2-2; 9 nucleotides line up with TRBD2. Germline trimming cut 0 bases from V and 6 bases from J; bases unmatched to any gene: 8. The V gene's germline CDR1 is DFQATT and CDR2 SNEGSKA (reference sequence). CDR3 length equals 16 residues. The CDR3 nucleotides are TGCAGTGCTAGAGATTGGGAGCGGGGGGACGCCGGGGAGCTGTTTTTT. Amino acids: CSARDWERGDAGELFF.

Remarks on this clonotype: Possible read error: a much larger clone is one base away. The chain carries TRBV29-1 and TRBJ2-4, with 10 nucleotides matching TRBD1. The J call may not be correct, given that the DNA end is closer to TRBJ2-7. The CDR3 spans 12 residues. CDR1 and CDR2 (germline): SQVTM, ANQGSEA. The DNA for the CDR3 is TGCAGCGGTGGGGACAGGGGTAACGAGCAGTACTTC. Translation: CSGGDRGNEQYF.

The chain uses TRBV4-3 and TRBJ2-7, with D possibly called TRBD1 or TRBD2 (5 bases each). V lost 4 bases and J lost 1, with 20 bases in between. The CDR3 extends over 17 amino acids. The germline V gene encodes CDR1 LGHNA and CDR2 YSLEER. CDR3: CASSRGSGCKYSYEQYF. For the CDR3, the DNA is TGCGCCAGCAGCCGGGGGTCGGGCTGCAAGTATTCCTACGAGCAGTACTTC.